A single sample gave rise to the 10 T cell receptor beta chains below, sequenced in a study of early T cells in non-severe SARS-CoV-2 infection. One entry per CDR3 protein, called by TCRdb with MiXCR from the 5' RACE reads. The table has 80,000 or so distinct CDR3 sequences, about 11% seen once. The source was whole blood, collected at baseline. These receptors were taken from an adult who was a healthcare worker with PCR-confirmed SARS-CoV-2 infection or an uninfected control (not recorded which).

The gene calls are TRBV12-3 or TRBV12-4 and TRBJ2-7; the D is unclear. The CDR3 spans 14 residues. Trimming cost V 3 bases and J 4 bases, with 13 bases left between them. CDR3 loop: CASSFGRSGYEQYF. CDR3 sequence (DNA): TGTGCCAGCAGTTTCGGCAGGTCCGGTTACGAGCAGTACTTC.

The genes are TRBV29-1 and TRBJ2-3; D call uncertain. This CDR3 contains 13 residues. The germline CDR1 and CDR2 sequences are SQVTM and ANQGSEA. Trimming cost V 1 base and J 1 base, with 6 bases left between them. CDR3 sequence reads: CSVEVVGTDTQYF. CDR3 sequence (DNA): TGCAGCGTTGAAGTGGTCGGCACAGATACGCAGTATTTT.

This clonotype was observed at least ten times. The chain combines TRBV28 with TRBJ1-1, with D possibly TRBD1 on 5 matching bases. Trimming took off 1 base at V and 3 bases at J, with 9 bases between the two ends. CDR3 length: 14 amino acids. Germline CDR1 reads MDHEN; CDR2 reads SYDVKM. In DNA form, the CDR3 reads TGTGCCAGCAGTTTATTCCTGGGGGACACTGAAGCTTTCTTT. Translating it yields CASSLFLGDTEAFF. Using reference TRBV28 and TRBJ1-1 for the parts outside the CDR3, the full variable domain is DVKVTQSSRYLVKRTGEKVFLECVQDMDHENMFWYRQDPGLGLRLIYFSYDVKMKEKGDIPEGYSVSREKKERFSLILESASTNQTSMYLCASSLFLGDTEAFFGQGTRLTVV.

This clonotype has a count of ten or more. Here the CDR3 DNA reads TGTGCCAGCAGCCAATATTTAGGGAACGGGGAGCTGTTTTTT. Its translation: CASSQYLGNGELFF. The rearrangement joins TRBV3-1 to TRBJ2-2; D not resolved. V was trimmed by 2 bases and J by 7 bases, leaving 11 bases between them. This CDR3 spans 14 amino acids. Germline V lookup: CDR1 LGHDT, CDR2 YNNKEL (reference sequence).

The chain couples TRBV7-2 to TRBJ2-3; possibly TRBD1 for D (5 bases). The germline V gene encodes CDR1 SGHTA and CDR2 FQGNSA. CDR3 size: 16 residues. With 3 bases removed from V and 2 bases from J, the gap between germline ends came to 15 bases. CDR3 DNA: TGTGCCAGCAGCTTGGATCTTGGACAAGTCACAGATACGCAGTATTTT. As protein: CASSLDLGQVTDTQYF.

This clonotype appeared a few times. CDR3 nucleotide sequence: TGTGCCAGCAGCGCTAGCGGCGCCCCCAGGGAGACCCAGTACTTC. This encodes CASSASGAPRETQYF. This chain connects TRBV7-8 to TRBJ2-5; TRBD2 matches at 7 bases. Germline lookup yields CDR1 SGHVS and CDR2 FQNEAQ. This CDR3 is 15 amino acids long. V lost 5 bases to trimming and J lost 5 bases; unmatched junction nucleotides: 11.

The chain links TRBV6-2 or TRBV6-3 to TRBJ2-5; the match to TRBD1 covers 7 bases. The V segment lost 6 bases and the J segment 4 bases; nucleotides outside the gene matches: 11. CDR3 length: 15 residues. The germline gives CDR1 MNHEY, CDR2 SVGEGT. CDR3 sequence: CASRTRQGIIETQYF. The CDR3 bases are TGTGCCAGCAGGACCAGACAGGGTATTATAGAGACCCAGTACTTC.

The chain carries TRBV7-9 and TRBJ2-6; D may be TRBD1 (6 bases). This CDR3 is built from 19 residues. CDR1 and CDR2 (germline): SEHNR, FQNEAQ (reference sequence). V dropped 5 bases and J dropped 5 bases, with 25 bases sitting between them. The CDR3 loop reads CASSPHSVTGQHRANVLTF. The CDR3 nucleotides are TGTGCCAGCAGCCCGCATTCAGTGACAGGTCAACATCGGGCCAACGTCCTGACTTTC.

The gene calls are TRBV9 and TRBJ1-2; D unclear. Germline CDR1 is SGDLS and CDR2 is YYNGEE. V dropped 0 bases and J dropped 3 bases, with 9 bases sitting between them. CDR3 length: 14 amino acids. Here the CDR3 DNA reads TGTGCCAGCAGCGTAGACACCGGCTACTATGGCTACACCTTC. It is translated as CASSVDTGYYGYTF.

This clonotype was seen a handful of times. The CDR3 is CASRSGQYNSPLHF. The CDR3 DNA reads TGTGCCAGCAGATCGGGACAGTATAATTCACCCCTCCACTTT. V is TRBV12-3 or TRBV12-4 and J is TRBJ1-6; TRBD1 matches at 7 bases. This CDR3 is 14 amino acids long. V shed 6 bases and J 4 bases; nucleotides not matched to a gene: 3.